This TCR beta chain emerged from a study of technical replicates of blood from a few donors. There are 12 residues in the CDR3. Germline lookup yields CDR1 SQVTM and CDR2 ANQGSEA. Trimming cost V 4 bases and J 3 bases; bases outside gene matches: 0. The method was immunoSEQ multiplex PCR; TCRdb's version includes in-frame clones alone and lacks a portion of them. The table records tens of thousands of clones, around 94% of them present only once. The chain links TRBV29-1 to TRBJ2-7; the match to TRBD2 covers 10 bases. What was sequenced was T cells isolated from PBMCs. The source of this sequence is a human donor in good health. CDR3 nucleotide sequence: TGCAGCGTTGCTAGCGGGGGCTACGAGCAGTACTTC. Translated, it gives CSVASGGYEQYF.